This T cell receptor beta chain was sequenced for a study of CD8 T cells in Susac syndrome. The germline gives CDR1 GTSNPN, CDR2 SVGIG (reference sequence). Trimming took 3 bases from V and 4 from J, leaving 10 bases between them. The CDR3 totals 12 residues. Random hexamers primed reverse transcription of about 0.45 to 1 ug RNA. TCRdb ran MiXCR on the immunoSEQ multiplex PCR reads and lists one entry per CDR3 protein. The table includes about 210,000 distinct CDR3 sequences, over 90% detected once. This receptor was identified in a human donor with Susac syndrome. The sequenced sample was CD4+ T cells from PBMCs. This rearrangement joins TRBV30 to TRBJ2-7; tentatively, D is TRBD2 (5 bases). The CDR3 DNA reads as TGTGCCTGGAGAGGCGGGCTTTACGAGCAGTACTTC. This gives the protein CAWRGGLYEQYF.